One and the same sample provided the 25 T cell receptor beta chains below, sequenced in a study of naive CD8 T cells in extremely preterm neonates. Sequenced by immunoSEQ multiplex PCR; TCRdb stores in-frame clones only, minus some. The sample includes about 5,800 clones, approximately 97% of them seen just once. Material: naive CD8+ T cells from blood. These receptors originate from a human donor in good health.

DNA of the CDR3: TGTGCCAGCAGCCAAGGACTAGCGGGGGTAATCGAGCAGTTCTTC. It specifies CASSQGLAGVIEQFF. The chain joins TRBV14 to TRBJ2-1, with 12 bases matching TRBD2. In germline, CDR1 is SGHDN, CDR2 FVKESK. J lost 10 bases, V lost 1 base, and 5 bases had no gene match. This CDR3 has 15 residues. The full variable domain, its missing parts supplied by reference TRBV14 and TRBJ2-1, is EAGVTQFPSHSVIEKGQTVTLRCDPISGHDNLYWYRRVMGKEIKFLLHFVKESKQDESGMPNNRFLAERTGGTYSTLKVQPAELEDSGVYFCASSQGLAGVIEQFFGPGTRLTVL.

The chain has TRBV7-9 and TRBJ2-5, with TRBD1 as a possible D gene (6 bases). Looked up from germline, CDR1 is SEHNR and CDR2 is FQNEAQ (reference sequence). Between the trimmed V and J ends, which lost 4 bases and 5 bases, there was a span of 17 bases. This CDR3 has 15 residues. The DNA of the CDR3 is TGTGCCAGCAGCTCCACTGGGGGCTTGGGTGAGACCCAGTACTTC. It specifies CASSSTGGLGETQYF.

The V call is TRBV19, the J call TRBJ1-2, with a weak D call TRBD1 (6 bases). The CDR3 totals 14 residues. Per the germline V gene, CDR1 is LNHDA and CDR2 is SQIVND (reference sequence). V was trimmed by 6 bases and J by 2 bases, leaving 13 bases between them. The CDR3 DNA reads TGTGCCAGTAGCCCGGACAGTTCCAACTATGGCTACACCTTC. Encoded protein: CASSPDSSNYGYTF. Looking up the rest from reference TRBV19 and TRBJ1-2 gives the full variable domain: DGGITQSPKYLFRKEGQNVTLSCEQNLNHDAMYWYRQDPGQGLRLIYYSQIVNDFQKGDIAEGYSVSREKKESFPLTVTSAQKNPTAFYLCASSPDSSNYGYTFGSGTRLTVV.

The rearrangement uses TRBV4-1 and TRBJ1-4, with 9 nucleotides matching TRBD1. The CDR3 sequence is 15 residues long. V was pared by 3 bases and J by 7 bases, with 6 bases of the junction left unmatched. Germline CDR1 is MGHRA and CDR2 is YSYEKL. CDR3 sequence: CASSHGQGRGEKLFF. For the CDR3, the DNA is TGCGCCAGCAGCCACGGACAGGGGAGGGGTGAAAAACTGTTTTTT.

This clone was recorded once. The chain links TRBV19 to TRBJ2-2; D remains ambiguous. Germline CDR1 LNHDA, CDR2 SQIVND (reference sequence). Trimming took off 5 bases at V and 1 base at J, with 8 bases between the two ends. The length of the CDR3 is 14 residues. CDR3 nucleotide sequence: TGTGCCAGTAGTGCCGACTGGAACACCGGGGAGCTGTTTTTT. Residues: CASSADWNTGELFF. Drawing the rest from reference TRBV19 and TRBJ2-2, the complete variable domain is DGGITQSPKYLFRKEGQNVTLSCEQNLNHDAMYWYRQDPGQGLRLIYYSQIVNDFQKGDIAEGYSVSREKKESFPLTVTSAQKNPTAFYLCASSADWNTGELFFGEGSRLTVL.

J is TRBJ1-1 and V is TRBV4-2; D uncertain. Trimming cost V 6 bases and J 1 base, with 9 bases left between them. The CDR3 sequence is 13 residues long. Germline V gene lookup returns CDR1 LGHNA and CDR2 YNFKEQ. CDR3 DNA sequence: TGTGCCAGCAGTCAGCAGGAGAACACTGAAGCTTTCTTT. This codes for CASSQQENTEAFF.

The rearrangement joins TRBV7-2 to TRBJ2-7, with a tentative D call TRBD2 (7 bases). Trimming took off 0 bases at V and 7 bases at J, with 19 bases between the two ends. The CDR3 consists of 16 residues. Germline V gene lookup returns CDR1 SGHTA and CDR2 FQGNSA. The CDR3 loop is CASSLASRLGGGEQYF. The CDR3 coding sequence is TGTGCCAGCAGCTTAGCGTCCCGGTTGGGAGGGGGGGAGCAGTACTTC. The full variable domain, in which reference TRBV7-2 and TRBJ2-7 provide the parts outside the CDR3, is GAGVSQSPSNKVTEKGKDVELRCDPISGHTALYWYRQSLGQGLEFLIYFQGNSAPDKSGLPSDRFSAERTGGSVSTLTIQRTQQEDSAVYLCASSLASRLGGGEQYFGPGTRLTVT.

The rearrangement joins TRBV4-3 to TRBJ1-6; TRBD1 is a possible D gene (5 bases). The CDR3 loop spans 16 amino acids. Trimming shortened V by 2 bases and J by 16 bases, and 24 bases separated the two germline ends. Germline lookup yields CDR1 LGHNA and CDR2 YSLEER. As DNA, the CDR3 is TGCGCCAGCAGCCAAACCCCGGCGGGGGAGGATTGGGATCTCCACTTT. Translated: CASSQTPAGEDWDLHF.

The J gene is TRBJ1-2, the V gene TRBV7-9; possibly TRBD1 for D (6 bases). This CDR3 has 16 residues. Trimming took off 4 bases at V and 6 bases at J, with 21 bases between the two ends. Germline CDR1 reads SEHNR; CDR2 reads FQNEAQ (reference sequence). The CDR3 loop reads CASSSHAGVGDNGYTF. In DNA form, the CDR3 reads TGTGCCAGCAGCTCCCACGCTGGAGTAGGGGACAATGGCTACACCTTC.

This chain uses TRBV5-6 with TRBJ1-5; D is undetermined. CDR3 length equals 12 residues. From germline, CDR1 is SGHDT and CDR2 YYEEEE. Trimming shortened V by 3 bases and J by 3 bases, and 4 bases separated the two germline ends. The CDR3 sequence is CASSSYNQPQHF. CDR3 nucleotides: TGTGCCAGCAGCTCTTACAATCAGCCCCAGCATTTT. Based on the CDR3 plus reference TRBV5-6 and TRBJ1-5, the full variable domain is DAGVTQSPTHLIKTRGQQVTLRCSPKSGHDTVSWYQQALGQGPQFIFQYYEEEERQRGNFPDRFSGHQFPNYSSELNVNALLLGDSALYLCASSSYNQPQHFGDGTRLSIL.

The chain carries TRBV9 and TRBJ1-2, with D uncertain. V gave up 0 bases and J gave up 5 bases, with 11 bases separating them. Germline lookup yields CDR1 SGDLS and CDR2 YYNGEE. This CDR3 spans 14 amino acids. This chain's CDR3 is CASSVGTRGYGYTF. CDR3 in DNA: TGTGCCAGCAGCGTAGGCACACGGGGATATGGCTACACCTTC.

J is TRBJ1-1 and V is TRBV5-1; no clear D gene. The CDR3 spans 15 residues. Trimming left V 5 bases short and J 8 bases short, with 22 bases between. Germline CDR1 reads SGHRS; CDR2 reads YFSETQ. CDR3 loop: CASSFSITRGGEAFF. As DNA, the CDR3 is TGCGCCAGCAGTTTCTCTATTACCCGAGGCGGGGAAGCTTTCTTT.

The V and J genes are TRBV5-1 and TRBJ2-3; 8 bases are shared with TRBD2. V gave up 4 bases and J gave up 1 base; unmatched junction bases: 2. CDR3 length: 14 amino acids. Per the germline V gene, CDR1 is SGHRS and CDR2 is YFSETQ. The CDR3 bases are TGCGCCAGCAGCCCGGGGGGGGGCACAGATACGCAGTATTTT. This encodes CASSPGGGTDTQYF.

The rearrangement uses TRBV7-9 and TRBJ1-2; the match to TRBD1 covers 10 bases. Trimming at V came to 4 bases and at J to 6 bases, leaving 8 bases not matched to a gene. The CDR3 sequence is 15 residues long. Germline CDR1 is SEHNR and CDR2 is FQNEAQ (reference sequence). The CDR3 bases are TGTGCCAGCAGCTCGACAGGGGGCGCTGCGGATGGCTACACCTTC. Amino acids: CASSSTGGAADGYTF.

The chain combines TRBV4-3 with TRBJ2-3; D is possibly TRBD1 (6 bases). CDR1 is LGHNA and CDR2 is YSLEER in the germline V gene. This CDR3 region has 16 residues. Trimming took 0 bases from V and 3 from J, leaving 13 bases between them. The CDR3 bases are TGCGCCAGCAGCCAAGATACGGCAGGGGTAACAGATACGCAGTATTTT. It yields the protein CASSQDTAGVTDTQYF.

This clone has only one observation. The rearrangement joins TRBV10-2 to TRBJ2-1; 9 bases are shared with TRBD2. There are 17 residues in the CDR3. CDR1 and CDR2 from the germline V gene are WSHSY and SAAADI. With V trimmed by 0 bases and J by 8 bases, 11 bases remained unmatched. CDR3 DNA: TGCGCCAGCAGTGAGTCGGGGCATAGCGGGGGATTATATGAGCAGTTCTTC. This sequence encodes CASSESGHSGGLYEQFF.

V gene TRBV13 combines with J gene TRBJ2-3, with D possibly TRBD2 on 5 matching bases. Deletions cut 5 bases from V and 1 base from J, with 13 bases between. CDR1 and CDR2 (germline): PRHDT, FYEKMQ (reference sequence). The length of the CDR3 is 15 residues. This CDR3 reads CASSLAGEGTDTQYF. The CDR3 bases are TGTGCCAGCAGCCTCGCCGGGGAAGGCACAGATACGCAGTATTTT.

For the CDR3, the DNA is TGTGCCAGCAGCCGGAGGGGGGGGCACCAAATGTATGGCTACACCTTC. Translating it yields CASSRRGGHQMYGYTF. V gene TRBV28 combines with J gene TRBJ1-2, with a possible D match to TRBD1 (6 bases). V lost 6 bases and J lost 5, with 22 bases in between. Germline loops: CDR1 MDHEN, CDR2 SYDVKM. CDR3 length equals 16 residues.

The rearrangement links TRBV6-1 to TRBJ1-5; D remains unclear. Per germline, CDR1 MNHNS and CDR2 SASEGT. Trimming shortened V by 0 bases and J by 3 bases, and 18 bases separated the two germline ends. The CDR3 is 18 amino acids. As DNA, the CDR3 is TGTGCCAGCAGTGAAGCCCCGGCCGCAGGCGGGTACAATCAGCCCCAGCATTTT. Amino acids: CASSEAPAAGGYNQPQHF.

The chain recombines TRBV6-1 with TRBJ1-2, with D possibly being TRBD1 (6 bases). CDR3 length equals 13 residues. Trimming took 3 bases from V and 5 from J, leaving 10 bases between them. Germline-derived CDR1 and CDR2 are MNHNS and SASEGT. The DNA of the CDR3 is TGTGCCAGCAGTGAGGGGGCAGAGTATGGCTACACCTTC. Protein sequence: CASSEGAEYGYTF.

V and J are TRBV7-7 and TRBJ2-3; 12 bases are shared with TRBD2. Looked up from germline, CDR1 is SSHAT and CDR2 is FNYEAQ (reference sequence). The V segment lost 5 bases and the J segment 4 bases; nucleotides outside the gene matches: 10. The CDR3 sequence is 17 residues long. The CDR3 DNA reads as TGTGCCAGCAGCGCTGGGCCTAGCGGGGGGGCCCCAGATACGCAGTATTTT. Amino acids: CASSAGPSGGAPDTQYF.

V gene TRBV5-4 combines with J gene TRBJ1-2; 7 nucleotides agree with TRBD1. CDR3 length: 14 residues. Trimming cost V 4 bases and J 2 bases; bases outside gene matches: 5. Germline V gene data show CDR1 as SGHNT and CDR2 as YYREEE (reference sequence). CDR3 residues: CASSLRQGNYGYTF. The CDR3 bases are TGTGCCAGCAGCCTAAGACAGGGAAACTATGGCTACACCTTC.

As DNA, the CDR3 is TGTGCCAGCAGTTACCTAGCGGCGGGCTACGAGCAGTACTTC. Protein: CASSYLAAGYEQYF. The chain carries TRBV27 and TRBJ2-7, with 7 bases identical to TRBD2. The CDR3 has 14 amino acids. CDR1 and CDR2 (germline): MNHEY, SMNVEV (reference sequence). V shed 4 bases, J shed 3 bases, and the junction held 6 bases outside the gene matches.

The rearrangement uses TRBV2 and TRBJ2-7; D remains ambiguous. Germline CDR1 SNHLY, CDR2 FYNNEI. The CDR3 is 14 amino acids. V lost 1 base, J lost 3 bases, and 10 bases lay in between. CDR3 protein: CASSEDNYNYEQYV. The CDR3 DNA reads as TGTGCCAGCAGTGAAGACAACTATAACTACGAGCAGTACGTC.

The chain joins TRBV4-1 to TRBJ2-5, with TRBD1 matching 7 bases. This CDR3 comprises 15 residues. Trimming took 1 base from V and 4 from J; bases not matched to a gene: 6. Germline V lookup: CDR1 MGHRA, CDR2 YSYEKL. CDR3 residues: CASSQVRTGVETQYF. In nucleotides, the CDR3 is TGCGCCAGCAGCCAAGTGAGAACAGGGGTAGAGACCCAGTACTTC.